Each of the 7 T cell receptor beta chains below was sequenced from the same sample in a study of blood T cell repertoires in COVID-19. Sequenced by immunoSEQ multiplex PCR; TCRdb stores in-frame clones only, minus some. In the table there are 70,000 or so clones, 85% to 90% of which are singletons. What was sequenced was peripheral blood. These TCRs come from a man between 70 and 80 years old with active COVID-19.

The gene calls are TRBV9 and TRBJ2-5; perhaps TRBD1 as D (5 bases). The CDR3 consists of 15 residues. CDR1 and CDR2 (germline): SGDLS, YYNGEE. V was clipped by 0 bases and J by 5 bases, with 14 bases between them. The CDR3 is CASSVATGRQETQYF. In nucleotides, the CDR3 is TGTGCCAGCAGCGTAGCTACGGGCCGACAGGAGACCCAGTACTTC.

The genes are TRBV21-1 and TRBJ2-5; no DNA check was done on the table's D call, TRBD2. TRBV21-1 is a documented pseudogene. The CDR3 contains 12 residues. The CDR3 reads CASNLAGVAQYF. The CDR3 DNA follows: TGTGCCAGCAACCTAGCGGGAGTCGCCCAGTACTTC.

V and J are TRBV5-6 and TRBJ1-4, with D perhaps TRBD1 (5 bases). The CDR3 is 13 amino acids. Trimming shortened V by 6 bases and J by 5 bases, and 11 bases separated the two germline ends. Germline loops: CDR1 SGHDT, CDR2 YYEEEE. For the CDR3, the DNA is TGTGCCAGCACGCGGCGGGGCAATGAAAAACTGTTTTTT. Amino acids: CASTRRGNEKLFF.

The CDR3 protein is CATSDPGQAAGEQYF. The DNA for the CDR3 is TGTGCCACCAGTGATCCCGGACAGGCCGCTGGCGAGCAGTACTTC. The V and J genes are TRBV24-1 and TRBJ2-7; the match to TRBD1 covers 7 bases. Per germline, CDR1 KGHDR and CDR2 SFDVKD. The CDR3 runs 15 residues. With V trimmed by 3 bases and J by 6 bases, 10 bases remained unmatched.

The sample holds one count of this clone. CDR3 DNA: TGTGCCTGGAGTGTGGGGGGTGGGGGCCAAGAGACCCAGTACTTC. It specifies CAWSVGGGGQETQYF. The V and J genes are TRBV30 and TRBJ2-5; D is possibly TRBD2 (6 bases). Trimming removed 0 bases from V and 1 base from J, with 12 bases in between. The CDR3 has 15 residues. CDR1 is GTSNPN, CDR2 SVGIG, per germline (reference sequence). Looking up the rest from reference TRBV30 and TRBJ2-5 gives the full variable domain: SQTIHQWPATLVQPVGSPLSLECTVEGTSNPNLYWYRQAAGRGLQLLFYSVGIGQISSEVPQNLSASRPQDRQFILSSKKLLLSDSGFYLCAWSVGGGGQETQYFGPGTRLLVL.

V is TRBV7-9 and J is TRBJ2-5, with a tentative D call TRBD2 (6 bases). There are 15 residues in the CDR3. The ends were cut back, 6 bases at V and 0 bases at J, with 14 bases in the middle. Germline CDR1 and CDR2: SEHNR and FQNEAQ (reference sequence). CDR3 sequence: CASSRELGNQETQYF. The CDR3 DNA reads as TGTGCCAGCAGTCGGGAGTTGGGGAACCAAGAGACCCAGTACTTC.

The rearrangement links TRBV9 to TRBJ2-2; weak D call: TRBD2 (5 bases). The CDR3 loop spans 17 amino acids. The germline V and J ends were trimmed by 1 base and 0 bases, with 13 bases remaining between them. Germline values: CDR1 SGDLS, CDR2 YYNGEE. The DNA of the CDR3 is TGTGCCAGCAGCGTACGGCGGCTAGCAGCGAACACCGGGGAGCTGTTTTTT. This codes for CASSVRRLAANTGELFF.